The T cell receptor beta chain described here comes from a study of blood T cell repertoires in COVID-19. Whole-study context: Nucleic acid was either cDNA or gDNA, and it came from T cells, B-cell-depleted T cells, or PBMCs.

Trimming at V came to 8 bases and at J to 8 bases, leaving 13 bases not matched to a gene. Germline loops: CDR1 SNHLY, CDR2 FYNNEI. The CDR3 length is 14 residues. The method was immunoSEQ multiplex PCR; TCRdb's version includes in-frame clones alone and lacks a portion of them. The sample has more than 300,000 clones, about nine tenths seen once. This clone was seen only once. The chain carries TRBV2 and TRBJ1-2; 8 bases map to TRBD1. This TCR was recovered from a woman aged 25-40 years with COVID-19, enrolled during active disease. Sample: peripheral blood. CDR3: CASGILGQGGGYTF. CDR3 in DNA: TGTGCCAGCGGAATACTTGGACAGGGTGGGGGCTACACCTTC.